This is a list of T cell receptor beta chains from one sample in a study of blood T cell repertoires in COVID-19. TCRdb's copy holds only in-frame clones and misses some; the assay was immunoSEQ multiplex PCR. The sample records about 120,000 clones, 88% being singletons. Source material: peripheral blood. The receptors originated from a man aged 50 to 59 with acute or convalescent COVID-19. Both conserved end residues are part of each CDR3. The D gene is left open where the match is weak. Some rows mark clone size as missing; the rest say once, few, many or name a class of expanded clone.

J: TRBJ2-7; V: TRBV5-1; size: NA; D: TRBD1; CDR3: CASSLGQGVSYEQYF; DNA: TGCGCCAGCAGCTTGGGACAGGGGGTCTCCTACGAGCAGTACTTC
J: TRBJ1-1; V: TRBV10-3; size: NA; D: TRBD1; CDR3: CAISEPTLAGQAIEAFF; DNA: TGTGCCATCAGTGAGCCCACCCTTGCTGGACAGGCCATTGAAGCTTTCTTT
J: TRBJ1-5; V: TRBV6-6; size: NA; D: TRBD1; CDR3: CASAGQGNQPQHF; DNA: TGTGCCAGCGCGGGACAGGGAAATCAGCCCCAGCATTTT
J: TRBJ2-6; V: TRBV5-1; size: NA; D: NA; CDR3: CASSQTGQGSAGANVLTF; DNA: TGCGCCAGCAGCCAAACCGGCCAAGGGAGCGCTGGGGCCAACGTCCTGACTTTC
J: TRBJ1-5; V: TRBV19; size: NA; D: NA; CDR3: CASKAGSPYYSNQPQHF; DNA: TGTGCCAGTAAGGCCGGGTCCCCATATTATAGCAATCAGCCCCAGCATTTT
J: TRBJ1-1; V: TRBV9; size: NA; D: NA; CDR3: CASSVGRRETPSAAFF; DNA: TGTGCCAGCAGCGTAGGTAGAAGGGAGACTCCCTCGGCAGCTTTCTTT
J: TRBJ2-5; V: TRBV10-2; size: NA; D: NA; CDR3: CASISPHQETQYF; DNA: TGCGCCAGCATCAGTCCGCACCAAGAGACCCAGTACTTC
J: TRBJ2-7; V: TRBV5-1; size: NA; D: TRBD1; CDR3: CASSLDGTANYEQYF; DNA: TGCGCCAGCAGCTTGGACGGGACAGCGAACTACGAGCAGTACTTC
J: TRBJ2-7; V: TRBV5-1; size: NA; D: NA; CDR3: CASSKGDYTEQYF; DNA: TGCGCCAGCAGCAAGGGTGACTATACCGAGCAGTACTTC
J: TRBJ2-3; V: TRBV6-6; size: NA; D: NA; CDR3: CASRIGGSTDTQYF; DNA: TGTGCCAGCAGGATAGGGGGTAGCACAGATACGCAGTATTTT
J: TRBJ2-2; V: TRBV28; size: once; D: TRBD2; CDR3: CASSLASGRYTGELFF; DNA: TGTGCCAGCAGTTTGGCTAGCGGGAGGTACACCGGGGAGCTGTTTTTT
J: TRBJ1-6; V: TRBV2; size: NA; D: NA; CDR3: CASLPTENSPLHF; DNA: TGTGCCAGCTTACCGACAGAGAATTCACCCCTCCACTTT
J: TRBJ1-1; V: TRBV29-1; size: NA; D: NA; CDR3: CSVLDSLNTEAFF; DNA: TGCAGCGTTTTGGACAGCTTGAACACTGAAGCTTTCTTT
J: TRBJ2-1; V: TRBV11-3; size: NA; D: TRBD2; CDR3: CASSVSTSGIRNEQFF; DNA: TGTGCCAGCAGCGTCTCCACTAGCGGGATAAGAAATGAGCAGTTCTTC
J: TRBJ2-1; V: TRBV11-2; size: NA; D: TRBD2; CDR3: CASSSRTSGYNEQFF; DNA: TGTGCCAGCAGCTCTCGGACTAGCGGTTACAATGAGCAGTTCTTC
J: TRBJ1-2; V: TRBV11-1; size: NA; D: TRBD1; CDR3: CASSAGTAYGYTF; DNA: TGTGCCAGCAGCGCCGGGACAGCCTATGGCTACACCTTC
J: TRBJ1-1; V: TRBV19; size: NA; D: TRBD1; CDR3: CASSTYRGPTEAFF; DNA: TGTGCCAGTAGTACATACAGGGGGCCCACTGAAGCTTTCTTT
J: TRBJ1-4; V: TRBV5-1; size: NA; D: TRBD1; CDR3: CASSLAGTGDEKLFF; DNA: TGCGCCAGCAGCTTGGCCGGGACAGGGGATGAAAAACTGTTTTTT
J: TRBJ1-3; V: TRBV14; size: NA; D: NA; CDR3: CASRYSSGNTIYF; DNA: TGTGCCAGCAGGTATAGCTCTGGAAACACCATATATTTT
J: TRBJ1-2; V: TRBV27; size: NA; D: TRBD1; CDR3: CASSRDRENYGYTF; DNA: TGTGCCAGCAGCCGGGACAGGGAAAACTATGGCTACACCTTC
J: TRBJ2-3; V: TRBV28; size: NA; D: NA; CDR3: CASSGQETSTDTQYF; DNA: TGTGCCAGCAGTGGGCAGGAAACTAGCACAGATACGCAGTATTTT
J: TRBJ1-5; V: TRBV4-1; size: NA; D: NA; CDR3: CASSHRAGGGDQPQHF; DNA: TGCGCCAGCAGCCATCGCGCGGGGGGAGGGGATCAGCCCCAGCATTTT
J: TRBJ2-2; V: TRBV23-1; size: NA; D: TRBD1; CDR3: CASPTQPGQVDAGELFF; DNA: TGCGCCAGCCCTACCCAACCCGGACAGGTCGACGCCGGGGAGCTGTTTTTT
J: TRBJ1-3; V: TRBV15; size: once; D: NA; CDR3: CATSRPGLPNTIYF; DNA: TGTGCCACCAGCAGACCGGGACTGCCAAACACCATATATTTT
J: TRBJ1-3; V: TRBV18; size: once; D: NA; CDR3: CASSPSPDTIYF; DNA: TGTGCCAGCTCACCCTCCCCCGACACCATATATTTT
J: TRBJ1-2; V: TRBV7-2; size: NA; D: NA; CDR3: CASSPYPRPSNYGYTF; DNA: TGTGCCAGCAGCCCCTACCCCAGGCCCTCTAACTATGGCTACACCTTC
J: TRBJ1-4; V: TRBV5-1; size: NA; D: TRBD1; CDR3: CASSLGTGVPEKLFF; DNA: TGCGCCAGCAGCTTGGGGACAGGGGTGCCTGAAAAACTGTTTTTT
J: TRBJ1-6; V: TRBV5-1; size: NA; D: TRBD1; CDR3: CASSLGQGDSPLHF; DNA: TGCGCCAGCAGCTTGGGACAGGGAGATTCACCCCTCCACTTT
J: TRBJ1-3; V: TRBV2; size: few; D: NA; CDR3: CASRPGTTGNTIYF; DNA: TGTGCCAGCAGACCCGGGACTACTGGAAACACCATATATTTT
J: TRBJ2-3; V: TRBV10-3; size: NA; D: TRBD1; CDR3: CAIRPGQGAESTDTQYF; DNA: TGTGCCATCAGGCCGGGACAGGGGGCGGAAAGCACAGATACGCAGTATTTT
J: TRBJ1-2; V: TRBV7-2; size: few; D: TRBD1; CDR3: CASSFRQGGYTF; DNA: TGTGCCAGCAGCTTCAGACAGGGCGGCTACACCTTC
J: TRBJ1-2; V: TRBV14; size: once; D: TRBD1; CDR3: CASSAGTGGYYGYTF; DNA: TGTGCCAGCAGCGCCGGGACAGGGGGTTACTATGGCTACACCTTC
J: TRBJ1-4; V: TRBV18; size: NA; D: NA; CDR3: CASSLVDEKLFF; DNA: TGTGCCAGCTCCCTGGTAGATGAAAAACTGTTTTTT
J: TRBJ1-2; V: TRBV10-2; size: NA; D: TRBD1; CDR3: CASSLTGSYGYTF; DNA: TGCGCCAGCAGTCTGACAGGGAGTTATGGCTACACCTTC
J: TRBJ1-2; V: TRBV5-1; size: NA; D: NA; CDR3: CASSSGASYGYTF; DNA: TGCGCCAGCAGCTCGGGTGCCTCCTATGGCTACACCTTC
J: TRBJ2-5; V: TRBV27; size: NA; D: TRBD2; CDR3: CASSTFSGSMKVETQYF; DNA: TGTGCCAGCAGTACCTTTAGCGGGAGTATGAAAGTTGAGACCCAGTACTTC
J: TRBJ1-5; V: TRBV12-3/TRBV12-4; size: NA; D: NA; CDR3: CASSKRSAQHF; DNA: TGTGCCAGCAGCAAGAGAAGTGCCCAGCATTTT
J: TRBJ1-1; V: TRBV6-6; size: NA; D: NA; CDR3: CATVDIEAFF; DNA: TGTGCCACCGTAGATATTGAAGCTTTCTTT
J: TRBJ1-1; V: TRBV13; size: NA; D: NA; CDR3: CASSLQGGTEAFF; DNA: TGTGCCAGCAGCTTACAGGGAGGCACTGAAGCTTTCTTT
J: TRBJ2-7; V: TRBV5-1; size: NA; D: NA; CDR3: CASSLGTSWEQYF; DNA: TGCGCCAGCAGCTTGGGTACTAGTTGGGAGCAGTACTTC
J: TRBJ2-2; V: TRBV5-4; size: NA; D: NA; CDR3: CASSPGYSGELFF; DNA: TGTGCCAGCAGCCCCGGTTACTCCGGGGAGCTGTTTTTT
J: TRBJ2-5; V: TRBV24-1; size: NA; D: TRBD2; CDR3: CATSEGGRATEAQYF; DNA: TGTGCCACCAGTGAGGGCGGGAGGGCCACAGAGGCCCAGTACTTC
J: TRBJ2-7; V: TRBV6-1; size: NA; D: NA; CDR3: CASSEALGRAYEQYF; DNA: TGTGCCAGCAGTGAAGCTCTGGGGCGAGCTTACGAGCAGTACTTC
J: TRBJ1-2; V: TRBV9; size: NA; D: NA; CDR3: CASSVIQDSGYTF; DNA: TGTGCCAGCAGCGTGATCCAAGACAGTGGCTACACCTTC
J: TRBJ1-4; V: TRBV4-1; size: NA; D: TRBD1; CDR3: CASSQGQHNEKLFF; DNA: TGCGCCAGCAGCCAGGGACAGCATAATGAAAAACTGTTTTTT
J: TRBJ1-2; V: TRBV3-1/TRBV3-2; size: NA; D: NA; CDR3: CASSVDTDGYTF; DNA: TGTGCCAGCAGCGTAGACACGGATGGCTACACCTTC
J: TRBJ1-4; V: TRBV5-1; size: NA; D: NA; CDR3: CASSLDLTVTEKLFF; DNA: TGCGCCAGCAGCTTGGACTTGACAGTTACAGAAAAACTGTTTTTT
J: TRBJ1-3; V: TRBV13; size: NA; D: NA; CDR3: CASTVEGGAGNTIYF; DNA: TGTGCCAGCACTGTCGAGGGGGGGGCTGGAAACACCATATATTTT